This T cell receptor beta chain was sequenced in a study of OX40 agonist ivuxolimab in advanced cancers. Overall study results and limits: CD8+ T cells were the subset that, on average, had more expanded clones than CD4+. Antigen targets of the expanded peripheral T cells went undetermined. At doses 0.1 to 3.0 mg/kg, CD4+ and CD8+ clones expanded.

The ends lost 10 bases at V and 5 bases at J; junction bases unmatched: 5. Germline V gene lookup returns CDR1 LNHDA and CDR2 SQIVND (reference sequence). This CDR3 spans 12 amino acids. Clones were read by immunoSEQ multiplex PCR, and TCRdb kept only the in-frame ones, dropping some. The repertoire has 60,000 or so clones, 80% to 90% of them found once; the top ten carry 12%. About this clone: Its antigen is not identified.

This clonotype originated in an adult with an advanced solid tumor such as melanoma, head and neck, liver or kidney cancer. The J gene is TRBJ2-7, the V gene TRBV19; 10 bases map to TRBD1. The sample in question was CD4+ or CD8+ T cells sorted from blood, obtained in a trial of the OX40 agonist ivuxolimab. The CDR3 DNA reads TGTGCCACCCGGACAGGGGGGCACGAGCAGTACTTC. Its translation is CATRTGGHEQYF. The full variable domain, rest sourced from reference TRBV19 and TRBJ2-7, is DGGITQSPKYLFRKEGQNVTLSCEQNLNHDAMYWYRQDPGQGLRLIYYSQIVNDFQKGDIAEGYSVSREKKESFPLTVTSAQKNPTAFYLCATRTGGHEQYFGPGTRLTVT.